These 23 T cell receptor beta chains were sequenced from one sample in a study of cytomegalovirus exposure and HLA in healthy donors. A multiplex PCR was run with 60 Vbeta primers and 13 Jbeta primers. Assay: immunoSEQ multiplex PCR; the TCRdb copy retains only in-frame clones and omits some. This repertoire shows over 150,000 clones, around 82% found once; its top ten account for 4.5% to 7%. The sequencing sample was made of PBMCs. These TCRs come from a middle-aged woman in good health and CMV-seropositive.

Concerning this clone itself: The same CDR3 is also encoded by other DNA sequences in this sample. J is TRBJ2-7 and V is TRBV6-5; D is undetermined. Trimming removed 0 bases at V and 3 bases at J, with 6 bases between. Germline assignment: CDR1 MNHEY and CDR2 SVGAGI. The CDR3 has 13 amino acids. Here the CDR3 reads CASSYSASYEQYF. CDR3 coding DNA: TGTGCCAGCAGTTACTCGGCCAGCTACGAGCAGTACTTC.

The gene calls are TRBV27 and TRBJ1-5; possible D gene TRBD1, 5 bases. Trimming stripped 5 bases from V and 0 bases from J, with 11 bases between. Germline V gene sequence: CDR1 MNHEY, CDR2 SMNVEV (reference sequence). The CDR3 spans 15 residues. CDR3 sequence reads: CASSPRTYSNQPQHF. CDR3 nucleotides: TGTGCCAGCAGTCCCCGGACATATAGCAATCAGCCCCAGCATTTT.

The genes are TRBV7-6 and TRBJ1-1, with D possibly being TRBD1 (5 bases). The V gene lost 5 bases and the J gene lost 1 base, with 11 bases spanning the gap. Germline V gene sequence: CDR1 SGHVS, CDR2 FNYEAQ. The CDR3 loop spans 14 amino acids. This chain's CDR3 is CASSPLGGNTEAFF. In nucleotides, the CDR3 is TGTGCCAGCAGCCCCTTGGGGGGGAACACTGAAGCTTTCTTT. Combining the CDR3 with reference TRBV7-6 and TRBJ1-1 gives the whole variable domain GAGVSQSPRYKVTKRGQDVALRCDPISGHVSLYWYRQALGQGPEFLTYFNYEAQQDKSGLPNDRFSAERPEGSISTLTIQRTEQRDSAMYRCASSPLGGNTEAFFGQGTRLTVV.

The DNA for the CDR3 is TGTGCCTGGAGCACTAGCGGGGGCAATGAGCAGTTCTTC. Its protein product is CAWSTSGGNEQFF. The gene calls are TRBV30 and TRBJ2-1; TRBD2 agrees at 11 bases. Trimming took 3 bases from V and 6 from J; bases not matched to a gene: 1. The CDR3 extends over 13 amino acids. CDR1 is GTSNPN, CDR2 SVGIG, per germline (reference sequence). Full variable domain (rest looked up from reference TRBV30 and TRBJ2-1): SQTIHQWPATLVQPVGSPLSLECTVEGTSNPNLYWYRQAAGRGLQLLFYSVGIGQISSEVPQNLSASRPQDRQFILSSKKLLLSDSGFYLCAWSTSGGNEQFFGPGTRLTVL.

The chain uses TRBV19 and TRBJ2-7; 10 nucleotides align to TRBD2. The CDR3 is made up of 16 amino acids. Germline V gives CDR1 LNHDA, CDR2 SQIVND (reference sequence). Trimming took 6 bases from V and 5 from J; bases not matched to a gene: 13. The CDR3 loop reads CASSRSPPLAGDEQYF. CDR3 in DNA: TGTGCCAGTAGCCGATCCCCCCCGCTAGCGGGAGACGAGCAGTACTTC.

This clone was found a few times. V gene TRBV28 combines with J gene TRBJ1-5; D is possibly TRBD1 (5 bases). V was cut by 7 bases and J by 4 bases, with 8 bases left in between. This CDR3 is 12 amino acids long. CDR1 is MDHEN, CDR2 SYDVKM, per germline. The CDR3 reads CASTAGNQPQHF. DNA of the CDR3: TGTGCCAGCACGGCAGGGAATCAGCCCCAGCATTTT.

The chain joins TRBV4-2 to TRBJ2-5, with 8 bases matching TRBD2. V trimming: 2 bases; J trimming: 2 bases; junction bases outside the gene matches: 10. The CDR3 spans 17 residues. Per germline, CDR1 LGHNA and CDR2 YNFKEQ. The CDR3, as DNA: TGTGCCAGCAGCCAACTTGGGGCTAGCGGGCCTCAAGAGACCCAGTACTTC. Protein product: CASSQLGASGPQETQYF.

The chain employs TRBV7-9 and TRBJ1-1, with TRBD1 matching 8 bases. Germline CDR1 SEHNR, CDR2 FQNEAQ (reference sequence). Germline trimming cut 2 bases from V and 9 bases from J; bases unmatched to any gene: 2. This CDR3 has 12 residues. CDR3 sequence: CASSLWTGKAFF. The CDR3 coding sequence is TGTGCCAGCAGCTTATGGACAGGGAAAGCTTTCTTT. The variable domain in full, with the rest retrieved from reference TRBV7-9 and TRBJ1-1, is DTGVSQNPRHKITKRGQNVTFRCDPISEHNRLYWYRQTLGQGPEFLTYFQNEAQLEKSRLLSDRFSAERPKGSFSTLEIQRTEQGDSAMYLCASSLWTGKAFFGQGTRLTVV.

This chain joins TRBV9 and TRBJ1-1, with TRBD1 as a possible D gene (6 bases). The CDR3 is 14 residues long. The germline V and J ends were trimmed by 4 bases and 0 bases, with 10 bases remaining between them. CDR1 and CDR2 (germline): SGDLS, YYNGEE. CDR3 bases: TGTGCCAGCAGCCAGGACAGTCTGAACACTGAAGCTTTCTTT. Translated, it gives CASSQDSLNTEAFF.

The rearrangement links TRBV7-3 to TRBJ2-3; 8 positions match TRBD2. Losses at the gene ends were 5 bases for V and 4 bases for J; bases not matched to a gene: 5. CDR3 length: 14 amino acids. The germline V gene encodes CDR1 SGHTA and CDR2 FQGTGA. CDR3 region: CASSREGVPDTQYF. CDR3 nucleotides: TGTGCCAGCAGCCGGGAGGGCGTTCCAGATACGCAGTATTTT.

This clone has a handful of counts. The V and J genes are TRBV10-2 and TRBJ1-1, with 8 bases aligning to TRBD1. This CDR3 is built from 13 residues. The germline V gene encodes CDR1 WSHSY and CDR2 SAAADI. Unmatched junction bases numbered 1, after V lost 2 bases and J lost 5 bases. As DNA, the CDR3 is TGCGCCAGCAGTGAGGACAGGGGTACTGAAGCTTTCTTT. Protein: CASSEDRGTEAFF.

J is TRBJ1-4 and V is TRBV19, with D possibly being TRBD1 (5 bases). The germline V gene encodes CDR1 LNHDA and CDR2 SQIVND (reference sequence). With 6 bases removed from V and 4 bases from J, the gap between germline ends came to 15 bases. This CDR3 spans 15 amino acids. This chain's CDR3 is CASSLGGAFNEKLFF. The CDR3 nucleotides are TGTGCCAGTAGCCTGGGAGGGGCCTTTAATGAAAAACTGTTTTTT.

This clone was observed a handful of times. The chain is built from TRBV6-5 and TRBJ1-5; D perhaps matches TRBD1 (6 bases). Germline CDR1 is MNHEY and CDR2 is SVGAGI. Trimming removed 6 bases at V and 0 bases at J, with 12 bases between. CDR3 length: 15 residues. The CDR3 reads CASRKGQYSNQPQHF. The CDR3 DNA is TGTGCCAGCAGGAAAGGACAGTATAGCAATCAGCCCCAGCATTTT.

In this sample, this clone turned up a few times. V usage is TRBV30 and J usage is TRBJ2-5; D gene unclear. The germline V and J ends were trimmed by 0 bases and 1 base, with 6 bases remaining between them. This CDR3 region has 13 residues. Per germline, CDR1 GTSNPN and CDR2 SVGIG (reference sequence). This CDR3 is CAWSVGSQETQYF. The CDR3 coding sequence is TGTGCCTGGAGTGTTGGCAGCCAAGAGACCCAGTACTTC. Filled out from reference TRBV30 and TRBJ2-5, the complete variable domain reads SQTIHQWPATLVQPVGSPLSLECTVEGTSNPNLYWYRQAAGRGLQLLFYSVGIGQISSEVPQNLSASRPQDRQFILSSKKLLLSDSGFYLCAWSVGSQETQYFGPGTRLLVL.

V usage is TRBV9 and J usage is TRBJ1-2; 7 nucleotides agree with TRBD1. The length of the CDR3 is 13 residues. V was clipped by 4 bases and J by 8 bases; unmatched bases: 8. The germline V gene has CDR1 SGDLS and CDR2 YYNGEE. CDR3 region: CASSLDRVRGYTF. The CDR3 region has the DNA TGTGCCAGCAGCTTAGACAGGGTTAGGGGCTACACCTTC.

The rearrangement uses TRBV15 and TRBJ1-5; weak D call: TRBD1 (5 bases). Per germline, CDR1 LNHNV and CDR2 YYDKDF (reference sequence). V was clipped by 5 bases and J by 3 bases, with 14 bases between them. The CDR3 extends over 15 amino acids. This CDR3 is CATSPWGRNNQPQHF. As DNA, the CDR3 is TGTGCCACCAGCCCCTGGGGCAGGAACAATCAGCCCCAGCATTTT. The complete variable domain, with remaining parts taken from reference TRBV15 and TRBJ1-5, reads DAMVIQNPRYQVTQFGKPVTLSCSQTLNHNVMYWYQQKSSQAPKLLFHYYDKDFNNEADTPDNFQSRRPNTSFCFLDIRSPGLGDTAMYLCATSPWGRNNQPQHFGDGTRLSIL.

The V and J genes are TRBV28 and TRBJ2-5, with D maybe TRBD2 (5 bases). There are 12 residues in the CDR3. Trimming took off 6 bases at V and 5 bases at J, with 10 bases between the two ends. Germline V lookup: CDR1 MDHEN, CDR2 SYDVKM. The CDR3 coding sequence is TGTGCCAGCAGAACGACTACCGAGACCCAGTACTTC. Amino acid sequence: CASRTTTETQYF.

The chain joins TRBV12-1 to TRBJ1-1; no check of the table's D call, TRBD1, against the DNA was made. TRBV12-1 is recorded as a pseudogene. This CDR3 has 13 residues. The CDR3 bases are TGTGCCAGCAGCTCATTTTCGAACACTGAAGCTTTCTTT. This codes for CASSSFSNTEAFF.

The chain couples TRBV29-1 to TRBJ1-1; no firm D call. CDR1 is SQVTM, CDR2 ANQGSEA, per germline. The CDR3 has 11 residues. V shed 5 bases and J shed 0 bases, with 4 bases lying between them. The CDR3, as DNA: TGCAGCGTTCCCATGAACACTGAAGCTTTCTTT. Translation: CSVPMNTEAFF.

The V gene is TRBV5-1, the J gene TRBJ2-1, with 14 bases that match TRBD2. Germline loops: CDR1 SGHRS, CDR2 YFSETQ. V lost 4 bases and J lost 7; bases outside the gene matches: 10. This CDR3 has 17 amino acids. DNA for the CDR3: TGCGCCAGCAGCATCGGGACTAGCGGGAGTGTTAGGAATGAGCAGTTCTTC. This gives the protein CASSIGTSGSVRNEQFF.

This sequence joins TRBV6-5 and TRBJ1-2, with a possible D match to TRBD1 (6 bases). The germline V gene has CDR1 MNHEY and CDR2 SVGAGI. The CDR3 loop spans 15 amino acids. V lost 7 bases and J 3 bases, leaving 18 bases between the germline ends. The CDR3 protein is CASTGAREGDYGYTF. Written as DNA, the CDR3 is TGTGCCAGCACCGGGGCTCGGGAGGGGGACTATGGCTACACCTTC.

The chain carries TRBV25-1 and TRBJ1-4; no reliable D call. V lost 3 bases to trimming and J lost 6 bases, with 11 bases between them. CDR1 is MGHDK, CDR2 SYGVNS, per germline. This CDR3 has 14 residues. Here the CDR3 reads CASSDTREDEKLFF. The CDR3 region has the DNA TGTGCCAGCAGTGACACTAGGGAGGATGAAAAACTGTTTTTT.

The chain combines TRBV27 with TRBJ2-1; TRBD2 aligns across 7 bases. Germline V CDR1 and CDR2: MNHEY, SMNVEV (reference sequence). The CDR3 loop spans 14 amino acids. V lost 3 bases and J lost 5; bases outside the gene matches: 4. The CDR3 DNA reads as TGTGCCAGCAGTTTTTGGGGGGGGGACAATGAGCAGTTCTTC. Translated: CASSFWGGDNEQFF.